The rows below give T cell receptor beta chains drawn from one sample of a study of cytomegalovirus exposure and HLA in healthy donors. TCRdb's copy holds only in-frame clones and misses some; the assay was immunoSEQ multiplex PCR. The sample has about 120,000 clones, 80% to 85% seen once. Specimen: PBMCs. The receptor set was obtained from a young man in good health and CMV-seropositive. CDR3s include the opening cysteine and the closing phenylalanine or tryptophan. A D gene is named only where the DNA matches it firmly. A row's size may be missing; if present it is once, few, many or a size class.

>TRBJ2-5|TRBV11-3|14|TRBD2|NA
TGTGCCAGCAGCTTGGCGGGGGTTCAAGAGACCCAGTACTTC
CASSLAGVQETQYF
>TRBJ1-5|TRBV7-8|17|NA|NA
TGTGCCAGCAGCCCCTCCGTAGGGTACAGGGATGATCAGCCCCAGCATTTT
CASSPSVGYRDDQPQHF
>TRBJ1-5|TRBV28|15|NA|NA
TGTGCCAGCAGCCAAGGGGGGGGAAGCAATCAGCCCCAGCATTTT
CASSQGGGSNQPQHF
>TRBJ1-1|TRBV5-6|14|NA|NA
TGTGCCAGCAGCGGGGGGGGATTCGACACTGAAGCTTTCTTT
CASSGGGFDTEAFF
>TRBJ2-3|TRBV9|15|TRBD1|NA
TGTGCCAGCAGCCCTCAAGGGGACAGGGGAGATACGCAGTATTTT
CASSPQGDRGDTQYF
>TRBJ2-1|TRBV11-2|16|TRBD2|NA
TGTGCCAGCAGCTTAAGGGGCGGGAGGAGCCACAATGAGCAGTTCTTC
CASSLRGGRSHNEQFF
>TRBJ1-6|TRBV4-2|16|NA|NA
TGTGCCAGCAGCCAAGAAGCCGGGGGGTGGGATTCACCCCTCCACTTT
CASSQEAGGWDSPLHF
>TRBJ2-2|TRBV7-8|16|NA|NA
TGTGCCAGCAGCTTACAAATAGGGGTGGGGTCCGGGGAGCTGTTTTTT
CASSLQIGVGSGELFF
>TRBJ2-3|TRBV9|15|NA|NA
TGTGCCAGCAGCTCCAGAGGGCGGCCCCAGGATACGCAGTATTTT
CASSSRGRPQDTQYF
>TRBJ2-1|TRBV5-1|17|TRBD2|NA
TGCGCCAGCAGCTTGGAACTAGCGGGAGTCGTTTACAATGAGCAGTTCTTC
CASSLELAGVVYNEQFF
>TRBJ2-2|TRBV11-2|15|TRBD1|NA
TGTGCCAGCAGCCAACAGGGGGCGCTTGGCGGGGAGCTGCTTTTT
CASSQQGALGGELLF
>TRBJ1-2|TRBV4-1|14|TRBD1|NA
TGCGCCAGCAGCCCGACGACAGGGGGCGATGGCTACACCTTC
CASSPTTGGDGYTF
>TRBJ1-2|TRBV11-3|16|NA|few
TGTGCCAGCAGCTTACAGCCGGACAGAAAAAACTATGGCTACACCTTC
CASSLQPDRKNYGYTF
>TRBJ2-1|TRBV18|15|TRBD1|few
TGTGCCAGCTCACCACCGGGACAGGGATACAATGAGCAGTTCTTC
CASSPPGQGYNEQFF
>TRBJ2-6|TRBV5-1|15|NA|NA
TGCGCCAGCAGCTCTAACAGGGTTGGGGCCAACGTCCTGACTTTC
CASSSNRVGANVLTF
>TRBJ2-7|TRBV6-6|16|NA|NA
TGTGCCAGCAGTTCCCTCTTGTGGCAGGAAGTTTACGAGCAGTACTTC
CASSSLLWQEVYEQYF
>TRBJ1-1|TRBV10-3|13|NA|NA
TGTGCCATCAGTGAGTCTAGAAACACTGAAGCTTTCTTT
CAISESRNTEAFF
>TRBJ1-5|TRBV2|14|NA|NA
TGTGCCAGCCATCGACAGAATAGCAATCAGCCCCAGCATTTT
CASHRQNSNQPQHF
>TRBJ1-4|TRBV6-5|15|NA|NA
TGTGCCAGCAGTTACAGGGGACTCGGTAATGAAAAACTGTTTTTT
CASSYRGLGNEKLFF
>TRBJ1-6|TRBV15|13|NA|NA
TGTGCCACCAGACAGTCATATAATTCACCCCTCCACTTT
CATRQSYNSPLHF
>TRBJ1-2|TRBV18|14|TRBD1|NA
TGTGCCAGCTCACCACAGGACAGGGGGAATGGCTGCACCTTC
CASSPQDRGNGCTF
>TRBJ1-1|TRBV6-5|14|NA|NA
TGTGCCAGCAGCGGTATCCCAGGGGTCAGTGAAGCTTTCTTT
CASSGIPGVSEAFF
>TRBJ1-5|TRBV7-9|16|TRBD1|NA
TGTGCCAGCAGCCTGGGCACAGGGGGAGTCGGGCAGCCCCAGCATTTT
CASSLGTGGVGQPQHF
>TRBJ2-1|TRBV6-1|16|TRBD2|NA
TGTGCCAGCAGTGACGGACTAGCGGGGGTGAACAATGAGCAGTTCTTC
CASSDGLAGVNNEQFF
>TRBJ2-7|TRBV6-6|15|NA|NA
TGTGCCAGCAGCCTCCTAGGGGGTACCCCCTACGAGCAGTACTTC
CASSLLGGTPYEQYF
>TRBJ2-3|TRBV25-1|13|TRBD1|NA
TGTGCCAGCACCAGGGGGTGGACAGATACGCAGTATTTT
CASTRGWTDTQYF
>TRBJ1-5|TRBV10-3|15|TRBD1|once
TGTGCCATCAGTGAGGGGACAGGGGGCCATCAGCCCCAGCATTTT
CAISEGTGGHQPQHF
>TRBJ2-3|TRBV19|15|TRBD2|NA
TGTGCCAGTAGTATTAGGCTAGCGGGAGTAGATACGCAGTATTTT
CASSIRLAGVDTQYF
>TRBJ2-7|TRBV7-9|13|NA|once
TGTGCCAGCAGCCGGCCGGGGAGTAACGAGCAGTACTTC
CASSRPGSNEQYF
>TRBJ1-1|TRBV5-4|16|TRBD1|NA
TGTGCCAGCAGTTTGACAGGGGGCGCGGGAGGCACTGAAGCTTTCTTT
CASSLTGGAGGTEAFF
>TRBJ2-2|TRBV5-1|14|NA|NA
TGCGCCAGCAGCTTCGATACAGGGACCGGGGAGCTGTTTTTT
CASSFDTGTGELFF
>TRBJ1-4|TRBV6-5|15|TRBD1|NA
TGTGCCAGCAGTGCTACAGGGGGAGTGGGTGAAAAACTGTTTTTT
CASSATGGVGEKLFF
>TRBJ2-3|TRBV4-2|15|TRBD2|NA
TGTGCCAGCAGCCCTCGGACTAGCGGCACAGATACGCAGTATTTT
CASSPRTSGTDTQYF
>TRBJ1-2|TRBV6-6|14|NA|once
TGTGCCAGCAGTTACTCGGCAGGGTTCTATGGCTACACCTTC
CASSYSAGFYGYTF
>TRBJ1-5|TRBV5-4|15|NA|NA
TGTGCCAGCAGCTTATGCAGGGAGGAGGAGCAGCCCCAGCATTTT
CASSLCREEEQPQHF
>TRBJ1-1|TRBV18|15|NA|NA
TGTGCCAGCTCACCCCAACAGATTATGAACACTGAAGCTTTCTTT
CASSPQQIMNTEAFF
>TRBJ2-3|TRBV25-1|14|NA|NA
TGTGCCAGCAGTGACCCGGTCCTTATGAATACGCAGTATTTT
CASSDPVLMNTQYF
>TRBJ1-4|TRBV5-1|15|NA|NA
TGCGCCAGCAGCTTGGATCGGTCCACTAATGAAAAACTGTTTTTT
CASSLDRSTNEKLFF
>TRBJ2-7|TRBV7-9|15|TRBD1|NA
TGTGCCAGCAGCTCCGACCGGGACAGGGTGTACGAGCAGTACTTC
CASSSDRDRVYEQYF
>TRBJ1-3|TRBV2|16|NA|NA
TGTGCCAGCAGTTATGAAGCTTATTTCTCTGGAAACACCATATATTTT
CASSYEAYFSGNTIYF
>TRBJ2-5|TRBV5-4|14|NA|NA
TGTGCCAGCAGCTTCCTAGGGGGTCGTGAGACCCAGTACTTC
CASSFLGGRETQYF
>TRBJ2-1|TRBV2|14|TRBD2|NA
TGTGCCAGCAGTCAACTAGCGGGGCTCCATGAGCAGTTCTTC
CASSQLAGLHEQFF
>TRBJ1-4|TRBV30|15|NA|NA
TGTGCCTGGAGTGTATCGGGGAGTATAAATGAAAAACTGTTTTTT
CAWSVSGSINEKLFF
>TRBJ2-1|TRBV4-1|19|TRBD1|NA
TGCGCCAGCAGCCGGCTTCCGGGACAGGCGATTTATTCCTACAATGAGCAGTTCTTC
CASSRLPGQAIYSYNEQFF